The 25 T cell receptor beta chains below come from one sample, sequenced in a study of T cell responses to AZD1222 COVID-19 vaccine. Some clones are missing from TCRdb's copy, which holds only in-frame ones; the method was immunoSEQ multiplex PCR. The sample yields 150,000 to 180,000 clones, 90% to 95% seen once. Sequencing used peripheral blood, obtained 28 days after the second AZD1222 dose. These receptor sequences come from an adult who received the AZD1222 COVID-19 vaccine.

CDR3 in amino acids: CASSPQGVHRPQHF. CDR3 in DNA: TGTGCCAGCAGTCCCCAGGGGGTACATCGGCCCCAGCATTTT. This sequence joins TRBV27 and TRBJ1-5; TRBD1 agrees at 7 bases. Trimming removed 5 bases from V and 9 bases from J; junction bases left unmatched: 10. Germline loops: CDR1 MNHEY, CDR2 SMNVEV (reference sequence). This CDR3 has 14 amino acids.

The genes are TRBV11-2 and TRBJ2-3; no clear D gene. This CDR3 is built from 13 residues. From germline, CDR1 is SGHAT and CDR2 FQNNGV. Trimming stripped 5 bases from V and 2 bases from J, with 8 bases between. For the CDR3, the DNA is TGTGCCAGCAGCAGGAGACACACAGATACGCAGTATTTT. It specifies CASSRRHTDTQYF.

The chain recombines TRBV7-2 with TRBJ2-1; 7 nucleotides agree with TRBD2. The CDR3 spans 15 residues. The V gene's germline CDR1 is SGHTA and CDR2 FQGNSA. V lost 4 bases to trimming and J lost 2 bases; unmatched junction nucleotides: 5. The CDR3, as DNA: TGTGCCAGCAGCTCCTACGCGGGGGCCTACAATGAGCAGTTCTTC. It codes for CASSSYAGAYNEQFF.

The J gene is TRBJ1-6, the V gene TRBV5-4; possibly TRBD1 for D (5 bases). Germline V CDR1 and CDR2: SGHNT, YYREEE (reference sequence). The V end was cut by 3 bases, the J end by 0 bases, with 10 bases between. This CDR3 is 16 amino acids long. This CDR3 is CASSWDGYSYNSPLHF. CDR3 nucleotide sequence: TGTGCCAGCAGCTGGGACGGCTACTCCTATAATTCACCCCTCCACTTT.

The rearrangement joins TRBV19 to TRBJ1-2, with 7 bases lining up with TRBD1. J lost 7 bases, V lost 5 bases, and 7 bases had no gene match. Germline loops: CDR1 LNHDA, CDR2 SQIVND (reference sequence). This CDR3 region has 13 residues. CDR3 nucleotide sequence: TGTGCCAGTAGTCTTGGACAGGCTGGTGGCTACACCTTC. Residues: CASSLGQAGGYTF. Drawing the rest from reference TRBV19 and TRBJ1-2, the complete variable domain is DGGITQSPKYLFRKEGQNVTLSCEQNLNHDAMYWYRQDPGQGLRLIYYSQIVNDFQKGDIAEGYSVSREKKESFPLTVTSAQKNPTAFYLCASSLGQAGGYTFGSGTRLTVV.

The gene calls are TRBV19 and TRBJ1-2; D gene uncertain. Germline CDR1 LNHDA, CDR2 SQIVND (reference sequence). V lost 4 bases to trimming and J lost 8 bases, with 11 bases between them. CDR3 size: 12 residues. The CDR3 spells CASSSPPTGYTF. The DNA for the CDR3 is TGTGCCAGTAGTAGCCCCCCAACCGGCTACACCTTC. Together with reference TRBV19 and TRBJ1-2, the CDR3 gives the full variable domain: DGGITQSPKYLFRKEGQNVTLSCEQNLNHDAMYWYRQDPGQGLRLIYYSQIVNDFQKGDIAEGYSVSREKKESFPLTVTSAQKNPTAFYLCASSSPPTGYTFGSGTRLTVV.

This clone was recorded once. The chain combines TRBV5-1 with TRBJ2-5; 11 bases map to TRBD2. CDR1 and CDR2 from the germline V gene are SGHRS and YFSETQ. CDR3 length equals 17 residues. J lost 1 base, V lost 0 bases, and 5 bases had no gene match. CDR3 in DNA: TGCGCCAGCAGCTTGGGCATGACTAGCGGGATCCAAGAGACCCAGTACTTC. This sequence encodes CASSLGMTSGIQETQYF. Filled out from reference TRBV5-1 and TRBJ2-5, the complete variable domain reads KAGVTQTPRYLIKTRGQQVTLSCSPISGHRSVSWYQQTPGQGLQFLFEYFSETQRNKGNFPGRFSGRQFSNSRSEMNVSTLELGDSALYLCASSLGMTSGIQETQYFGPGTRLLVL.

The V gene is TRBV7-6, the J gene TRBJ2-5, with 9 bases lining up with TRBD2. The J call may be incorrect, as the DNA end agrees better with TRBJ2-7. The CDR3 spans 14 residues. Germline loops: CDR1 SGHVS, CDR2 FNYEAQ. CDR3 sequence: CASSRTSDSYEQYF. The CDR3 DNA reads as TGTGCCAGCAGCAGGACTAGCGACTCCTACGAGCAGTACTTC.

J is TRBJ1-2 and V is TRBV6-1; no definite D call. Germline V lookup: CDR1 MNHNS, CDR2 SASEGT. V lost 3 bases to trimming and J lost 0 bases, with 5 bases between them. This CDR3 is built from 13 residues. This chain's CDR3 is CASSESANYGYTF. The CDR3 region has the DNA TGTGCCAGCAGTGAGTCAGCTAACTATGGCTACACCTTC.

The V and J genes are TRBV12-5 and TRBJ1-2, with D unresolved. Germline V gene lookup returns CDR1 LGHNT and CDR2 FRNRAP. This CDR3 has 15 amino acids. V gave up 0 bases and J gave up 7 bases, with 15 bases separating them. CDR3 loop: CASGLVGITTSGYTF. In nucleotides, the CDR3 is TGTGCTAGTGGTTTGGTAGGGATTACGACTTCTGGCTACACCTTC.

The V gene is TRBV19, the J gene TRBJ2-7, with a possible D match to TRBD2 (5 bases). Trimming stripped 1 base from V and 7 bases from J, with 20 bases between. CDR1 is LNHDA and CDR2 is SQIVND in the germline V gene (reference sequence). CDR3 size: 16 residues. The CDR3 bases are TGTGCCAGTAGTATAGGTGAACCTAGCCGCCGTCGGGAGCAGTACTTC. Its protein product is CASSIGEPSRRREQYF. Using reference TRBV19 and TRBJ2-7 for the parts outside the CDR3, the full variable domain is DGGITQSPKYLFRKEGQNVTLSCEQNLNHDAMYWYRQDPGQGLRLIYYSQIVNDFQKGDIAEGYSVSREKKESFPLTVTSAQKNPTAFYLCASSIGEPSRRREQYFGPGTRLTVT.

This chain links TRBV7-2 with TRBJ2-7; 7 bases are a match to TRBD2. The J segment lost 0 bases and the V segment lost 6 bases, leaving 8 bases of the junction unmatched. The germline V gene encodes CDR1 SGHTA and CDR2 FQGNSA. The CDR3 consists of 15 residues. CDR3 region: CASRSSGAPSYEQYF. The CDR3, as DNA: TGTGCCAGCAGGTCAAGCGGGGCCCCCTCCTACGAGCAGTACTTC.

The count of this clone is one. V is TRBV6-5 and J is TRBJ2-7, with 10 bases lining up with TRBD1. J gave up 3 bases and V 4 bases, and 6 bases lay outside the gene matches. CDR3 length: 15 amino acids. The germline V gene has CDR1 MNHEY and CDR2 SVGAGI. The CDR3 nucleotides are TGTGCCAGCAGTTCAACCGGGACAGGGGTCTACGAGCAGTACTTC. Translation: CASSSTGTGVYEQYF.

This clone was picked up a small number of times. CDR3 sequence: CASSQEEGNYGYTF. CDR3 nucleotides: TGTGCCAGCAGCCAAGAGGAGGGGAACTATGGCTACACCTTC. This sequence joins TRBV3-1 (or the pseudogene TRBV3-2) and TRBJ1-2; TRBD1 is a possible D gene (5 bases). The CDR3 contains 14 residues. Germline-derived CDR1 and CDR2 are LGHDT and YNNKEL (reference sequence). Trimming took 0 bases from V and 2 from J, leaving 7 bases between them.

This rearrangement joins TRBV2 to TRBJ2-2, with a possible D match to TRBD2 (7 bases). The CDR3 is 13 residues long. V shed 9 bases and J shed 4 bases, with 12 bases lying between them. Germline loops: CDR1 SNHLY, CDR2 FYNNEI. For the CDR3, the DNA is TGTGCCAGGGGGGGGCGCGGCACCGGGGAGCTGTTTTTT. This encodes CARGGRGTGELFF.

CDR3 sequence (DNA): TGTGCCAGCAGCCAAAACAGGGCCGGAGCCAAAAACATTCAGTACTTC. It translates to CASSQNRAGAKNIQYF. The V gene is TRBV3-1 (or the pseudogene TRBV3-2), the J gene TRBJ2-4; D is perhaps TRBD1 (6 bases). Per the germline V gene, CDR1 is LGHDT and CDR2 is YNNKEL (reference sequence). The CDR3 has 16 residues. V was trimmed by 2 bases and J by 0 bases, leaving 11 bases between them.

This chain links TRBV29-1 with TRBJ1-1; 8 bases map to TRBD1. The CDR3 runs 12 residues. CDR1 is SQVTM, CDR2 ANQGSEA, per germline. V trimming: 6 bases; J trimming: 8 bases; junction bases outside the gene matches: 8. The CDR3 nucleotides are TGCAGCGTCCGGGACAGGCTCCTGGAAGCTTTCTTT. This gives the protein CSVRDRLLEAFF.

The chain joins TRBV11-2 to TRBJ1-1, with a weak D call TRBD1 (6 bases). Germline loops: CDR1 SGHAT, CDR2 FQNNGV. The CDR3 extends over 14 amino acids. Deletions cut 9 bases from V and 7 bases from J, with 21 bases between. CDR3 protein: CASAGAFGGGEAFF. The CDR3 region has the DNA TGTGCCAGTGCTGGCGCCTTCGGAGGGGGTGAAGCTTTCTTT.

V and J are TRBV6-5 and TRBJ1-6, with 7 positions matching TRBD1. The CDR3 runs 14 residues. J was trimmed by 6 bases and V by 6 bases; bases with no gene match: 5. Germline CDR1 and CDR2: MNHEY and SVGAGI. CDR3 sequence (DNA): TGTGCCAGCAGAGCGGGACAGCCTAATTCACCCCTCCACTTT. The encoded protein is CASRAGQPNSPLHF.

The V and J genes are TRBV18 and TRBJ1-2; 10 bases fit TRBD1. Trimming cost V 2 bases and J 6 bases; bases outside gene matches: 9. CDR1 KGHSH and CDR2 LQKENI come from the germline V gene. CDR3 length: 16 amino acids. Here the CDR3 DNA reads TGTGCCAGCTCACCAAGCCGACAGGGGGCTTTAGATGGCTACACCTTC. Residues: CASSPSRQGALDGYTF.

This sequence joins TRBV6-2 or TRBV6-3 and TRBJ1-2, with D possibly being TRBD1 (6 bases). The germline V gene has CDR1 MNHEY and CDR2 SVGEGT. Trimming took off 5 bases at V and 4 bases at J, with 8 bases between the two ends. This CDR3 is 12 amino acids long. The CDR3: CASSDRFYGYTF. CDR3 coding DNA: TGTGCCAGCAGTGACAGGTTCTATGGCTACACCTTC.

V gene TRBV29-1 combines with J gene TRBJ2-5, with D maybe TRBD2 (5 bases). Germline CDR1 is SQVTM and CDR2 is ANQGSEA. This CDR3 has 11 residues. V lost 5 bases, J lost 7 bases, and 11 bases lay in between. The CDR3 loop is CSVRTVGTQYF. CDR3 DNA: TGCAGCGTTAGGACTGTCGGGACCCAGTACTTC.

This clone was seen just once. The chain employs TRBV5-1 and TRBJ2-7; a weak D match, TRBD1 (6 bases). The V end was cut by 6 bases, the J end by 2 bases, with 18 bases between. From germline, CDR1 is SGHRS and CDR2 YFSETQ. The CDR3 loop spans 15 amino acids. The CDR3 DNA is TGCGCCAGCACCCCCTCGGGGCAGGGGCCCTACGAGCAGTACTTC. This encodes CASTPSGQGPYEQYF.

The CDR3 DNA sequence: TGTGCCATCAGGGATAGCGGGAGTGCCTACGAGCAGTACTTC. It is translated as CAIRDSGSAYEQYF. The J gene is TRBJ2-7, the V gene TRBV10-3, with 9 bases that match TRBD2. Germline V lookup: CDR1 ENHRY, CDR2 SYGVKD. J was trimmed by 2 bases and V by 6 bases; bases with no gene match: 5. The CDR3 consists of 14 residues.

The V call is TRBV2, the J call TRBJ2-2, with D perhaps matching TRBD1 or TRBD2 (6 bases each). The ends were cut back, 6 bases at V and 5 bases at J, with 13 bases in the middle. The CDR3 extends over 14 amino acids. Germline V CDR1 and CDR2: SNHLY, FYNNEI. The CDR3 coding sequence is TGTGCCAGCAGACCGGTAGGGGGGACCGGGGAGCTGTTTTTT. Encoded protein: CASRPVGGTGELFF.